Following are 32 T cell receptor beta chains from one sample sequenced in a study of blood T cell repertoires in COVID-19. TCRdb keeps only in-frame clones here, not all; method: immunoSEQ multiplex PCR. The sample holds under 250,000 clones; 75% to 90% are singletons and the top ten take around 3.2%. Sequencing input: PBMCs or T cells enriched from blood (not recorded which). These receptors were taken from a woman aged 40 to 50 who had been exposed to COVID-19.

In this sample, this clone turned up once. This sequence joins TRBV6-6 and TRBJ2-4, with D tentatively TRBD1 (6 bases). The CDR3 covers 14 residues. Trimming cost V 6 bases and J 0 bases, with 9 bases left between them. The germline gives CDR1 MNHNY, CDR2 SVGAGI (reference sequence). CDR3 sequence (DNA): TGTGCCAGCAGGGACAGCGTAGCCAAAAACATTCAGTACTTC. It translates to CASRDSVAKNIQYF.

Remarks on this clone: One end of the junction does not line up with germline, which may come from a read error. The chain combines TRBV5-1 with TRBJ2-1; tentatively, D is TRBD2 (5 bases). Germline CDR1 SGHRS, CDR2 YFSETQ. CDR3 length: 14 residues. DNA of the CDR3: TGTGCCAGCAGCGGTGGCCTCTCCTACAATGAGCAGTTCTTC. It specifies CASSGGLSYNEQFF.

The chain links TRBV7-3 to TRBJ2-5; weak D call: TRBD2 (6 bases). Germline V CDR1 and CDR2: SGHTA, FQGTGA. Trimming shortened V by 3 bases and J by 5 bases, and 13 bases separated the two germline ends. This CDR3 is 14 amino acids long. CDR3 DNA: TGTGCCAGCAGCTTCGGGGGAGGCGGCGAGACCCAGTACTTC. This codes for CASSFGGGGETQYF.

The chain uses TRBV4-1 and TRBJ1-5, with D possibly matching TRBD1 (6 bases). The germline CDR1 and CDR2 sequences are MGHRA and YSYEKL. The germline V and J ends were trimmed by 0 bases and 5 bases, with 17 bases remaining between them. The CDR3 totals 17 residues. The CDR3 DNA reads TGCGCCAGCAGCCAAGATGGGGGGGCAGGGCATGATCAGCCCCAGCATTTT. The encoded protein is CASSQDGGAGHDQPQHF.

The chain is built from TRBV20-1 and TRBJ2-4; 9 positions match TRBD2. CDR1 and CDR2 from the germline V gene are DFQATT and SNEGSKA (reference sequence). J was trimmed by 16 bases and V by 3 bases; bases with no gene match: 16. The CDR3 extends over 14 amino acids. The CDR3 spells CSASLGREGLLRYF. In DNA, the CDR3 is TGCAGTGCTAGTTTAGGGCGGGAGGGCCTCCTGCGCTACTTC.

Comments on this clone: The junction departs from the called germline gene at one end, perhaps through a read error. J is TRBJ1-2 and V is TRBV5-1; TRBD1 matches at 7 bases. The CDR3 is 14 residues long. The germline V gene has CDR1 SGHRS and CDR2 YFSETQ. In nucleotides, the CDR3 is TGTGCCAGCAGCGCAAGACAGGGTACCTATGGCTACACCTTC. This codes for CASSARQGTYGYTF.

This clone was detected only once. The chain couples TRBV4-3 to TRBJ1-4; TRBD1 might be the D (5 bases). The V and J ends lost 2 bases and 5 bases respectively, with 9 bases between them. Germline assignment: CDR1 LGHNA and CDR2 YSLEER. The length of the CDR3 is 14 residues. The CDR3 coding sequence is TGCGCCAGCAGCCAATTCAGGGAAAATGAAAAACTGTTTTTT. This encodes CASSQFRENEKLFF.

This rearrangement joins TRBV30 to TRBJ1-1, with 7 bases identical to TRBD1. Trimming cost V 8 bases and J 0 bases; bases outside gene matches: 12. The CDR3 runs 15 residues. Germline V gives CDR1 GTSNPN, CDR2 SVGIG (reference sequence). The CDR3 coding sequence is TGTGCCCTGGAGGAGGGGGCACCGATGAACACTGAAGCTTTCTTT. Translated, it gives CALEEGAPMNTEAFF.

V usage is TRBV4-2 and J usage is TRBJ1-4, with 10 bases fitting TRBD1. J lost 7 bases, V lost 4 bases, and 6 bases had no gene match. In germline, CDR1 is LGHNA, CDR2 YNFKEQ. The CDR3 sequence is 15 residues long. DNA of the CDR3: TGTGCCAGCAGCCCCCCGGGACAGGGGAGTGAAAAACTGTTTTTT. Protein sequence: CASSPPGQGSEKLFF.

The chain joins TRBV3-1 (or the pseudogene TRBV3-2) to TRBJ1-2; TRBD1 matches 8 bases. The CDR3 length is 13 residues. Trimming took 4 bases from V and 2 from J; bases not matched to a gene: 0. CDR1 and CDR2 (germline): LGHDT, YNNKEL (reference sequence). CDR3 residues: CASSRTGNYGYTF. DNA of the CDR3: TGTGCCAGCAGCCGGACAGGGAACTATGGCTACACCTTC.

The V gene is TRBV6-2 or TRBV6-3, the J gene TRBJ2-3; TRBD1 aligns across 10 bases. The junction had 6 bases not matched to a gene; V was cut back by 2 bases and J by 7 bases. CDR1 is MNHEY and CDR2 is SVGEGT in the germline V gene. The CDR3 runs to 15 residues. CDR3 sequence: CASSYRQGARNTQYF. The CDR3 nucleotides read TGTGCCAGCAGTTACAGACAGGGGGCGCGAAATACGCAGTATTTT.

V gene TRBV2 combines with J gene TRBJ2-3; TRBD1 matches 10 bases. V lost 6 bases to trimming and J lost 6 bases; unmatched junction nucleotides: 6. Germline lookup yields CDR1 SNHLY and CDR2 FYNNEI. The length of the CDR3 is 14 residues. As DNA, the CDR3 is TGTGCCAGCAGCCAGACAGGGGGCAGGGATACGCAGTATTTT. It is translated as CASSQTGGRDTQYF.

The chain recombines TRBV10-3 with TRBJ1-1; no clear D gene. In germline, CDR1 is ENHRY, CDR2 SYGVKD. This CDR3 contains 13 residues. V lost 3 bases and J 9 bases, leaving 14 bases between the germline ends. CDR3 bases: TGTGCCATCAGTGAAGTATCGCAGGTTCAAGCTTTCTTT. As protein: CAISEVSQVQAFF.

The chain carries TRBV5-5 and TRBJ1-5; 8 bases agree with TRBD1. The CDR3 contains 12 residues. Germline assignment: CDR1 SGHKS and CDR2 YYEKEE (reference sequence). J was trimmed by 9 bases and V by 4 bases; bases with no gene match: 3. In nucleotides, the CDR3 is TGTGCCAGCAGCCCAGACAGGGGGCCCCAGCATTTT. This translates into CASSPDRGPQHF.

The V and J genes are TRBV18 and TRBJ2-2, with D unclear. Trimming took 4 bases from V and 3 from J, leaving 18 bases between them. CDR3 length: 17 amino acids. The germline gives CDR1 KGHSH, CDR2 LQKENI. The DNA for the CDR3 is TGTGCCAGCTCACTCGAGTTACCCATTACTGACACCGGGGAGCTGTTTTTT. Translated, it gives CASSLELPITDTGELFF.

V usage is TRBV18 and J usage is TRBJ1-2, with D unclear. Germline values: CDR1 KGHSH, CDR2 LQKENI. The germline V and J ends were trimmed by 4 bases and 4 bases, with 7 bases remaining between them. The CDR3 length is 12 residues. The CDR3 sequence: CASSRSTYGYTF. The CDR3 region has the DNA TGTGCCAGCTCACGGAGTACCTATGGCTACACCTTC.

This CDR3 reads CASSLWRTGITDTQYF. The CDR3 DNA is TGTGCCAGCAGTTTATGGCGGACAGGGATCACAGATACGCAGTATTTT. V usage is TRBV28 and J usage is TRBJ2-3, with 8 bases identical to TRBD1. The CDR3 is 16 amino acids. Germline V CDR1 and CDR2: MDHEN, SYDVKM. Trimming took 0 bases from V and 2 from J; bases not matched to a gene: 4. The full variable domain, its missing parts supplied by reference TRBV28 and TRBJ2-3, is DVKVTQSSRYLVKRTGEKVFLECVQDMDHENMFWYRQDPGLGLRLIYFSYDVKMKEKGDIPEGYSVSREKKERFSLILESASTNQTSMYLCASSLWRTGITDTQYFGPGTRLTVL.

This chain joins TRBV7-9 and TRBJ2-1; 10 bases map to TRBD2. The CDR3 covers 15 residues. The germline V gene encodes CDR1 SEHNR and CDR2 FQNEAQ (reference sequence). Losses at the gene ends were 3 bases for V and 1 base for J; bases not matched to a gene: 0. CDR3 coding DNA: TGTGCCAGCAGCTTTAGCGGGAGGTCCTACAATGAGCAGTTCTTC. The encoded protein is CASSFSGRSYNEQFF.

This chain uses TRBV12-3 or TRBV12-4 with TRBJ1-1; no definite D call. There are 13 residues in the CDR3. With 5 bases removed from V and 9 bases from J, the gap between germline ends came to 16 bases. The CDR3 region has the DNA TGTGCCAGCAGTACGAGGAAGGAGCGGAAAGCTTTCTTT. It translates to CASSTRKERKAFF.

As for this clone: The junction differs from germline at one of its ends, possibly a read error. The chain recombines TRBV27 with TRBJ1-6, with 10 nucleotides matching TRBD1. The CDR3 runs 14 residues. The germline CDR1 and CDR2 sequences are MNHEY and SMNVEV (reference sequence). CDR3 sequence (DNA): TGTGCCACTTCGGACAGGGGGTATATTTCACCCCTCCACTTT. Encoded protein: CATSDRGYISPLHF.

This clone has only one observation. This chain connects TRBV4-1 to TRBJ1-6, with D tentatively TRBD1 (6 bases). CDR1 and CDR2 (germline): MGHRA, YSYEKL. The V and J ends lost 0 bases and 12 bases respectively, with 12 bases between them. This CDR3 has 14 amino acids. The CDR3 bases are TGCGCCAGCAGCCAAGAACAGGGTTTAGGACCCCTCCACTTT. Residues: CASSQEQGLGPLHF.

The rearrangement uses TRBV7-9 and TRBJ1-3; TRBD1 matches at 9 bases. CDR3 length: 16 residues. Germline-derived CDR1 and CDR2 are SEHNR and FQNEAQ (reference sequence). Trimming cost V 3 bases and J 0 bases; bases outside gene matches: 3. The DNA for the CDR3 is TGTGCCAGCAGCTTGGGACAGGGATCCTCTGGAAACACCATATATTTT. As protein: CASSLGQGSSGNTIYF.

The rearrangement joins TRBV2 to TRBJ1-2; 7 nucleotides align to TRBD1. The CDR3 loop spans 14 amino acids. V lost 5 bases, J lost 1 base, and 4 bases stayed unmatched. Germline assignment: CDR1 SNHLY and CDR2 FYNNEI. This CDR3 is CASSQTGLNYGYTF. For the CDR3, the DNA is TGTGCCAGCAGTCAGACAGGGCTTAACTATGGCTACACCTTC.

V is TRBV4-3 and J is TRBJ1-5, with TRBD1 identical over 8 bases. Germline V CDR1 and CDR2: LGHNA, YSLEER. J was trimmed by 2 bases and V by 1 base; bases with no gene match: 4. The CDR3 covers 16 residues. Written as DNA, the CDR3 is TGCGCCAGCAGCCAAGGCGTGGGACAGGGCAATCAGCCCCAGCATTTT. Encoded protein: CASSQGVGQGNQPQHF.

This clone appeared a single time. The chain couples TRBV3-1 (or the pseudogene TRBV3-2) to TRBJ2-1, with 12 bases that match TRBD2. Per the germline V gene, CDR1 is LGHDT and CDR2 is YNNKEL (reference sequence). V lost 0 bases to trimming and J lost 5 bases; unmatched junction nucleotides: 11. The CDR3 runs to 19 residues. This chain's CDR3 is CASSQDREPTSGGNNEQFF. The CDR3 DNA reads TGTGCCAGCAGCCAAGATAGGGAACCGACTAGCGGGGGAAACAATGAGCAGTTCTTC.

This CDR3 is CASSLAMGGGELFF. The CDR3 nucleotides read TGTGCCAGCAGCTTAGCGATGGGGGGCGGGGAGCTGTTTTTT. The rearrangement links TRBV7-2 to TRBJ2-2; the D gene is possibly TRBD2 (6 bases). There are 14 residues in the CDR3. The germline gives CDR1 SGHTA, CDR2 FQGNSA. V gave up 0 bases and J gave up 7 bases, with 9 bases separating them.

The chain is built from TRBV12-3 or TRBV12-4 and TRBJ1-5; D unresolved. The CDR3 extends over 12 amino acids. The ends were cut back, 5 bases at V and 7 bases at J, with 9 bases in the middle. The CDR3, as DNA: TGTGCCAGCAGTCTGCCGGGGCAGCCCCAGCATTTT. Its protein is CASSLPGQPQHF.

This clone was seen a single time. The rearrangement links TRBV19 to TRBJ2-3; possible D gene TRBD1, 6 bases. The V gene lost 6 bases and the J gene lost 2 bases, with 12 bases spanning the gap. The germline CDR1 and CDR2 sequences are LNHDA and SQIVND (reference sequence). The CDR3 extends over 14 amino acids. The CDR3 DNA reads TGTGCCAGTAGCGGACAGATAAACACAGATACGCAGTATTTT. The encoded protein is CASSGQINTDTQYF.

CDR3 bases: TGTGCCAGTAGTATAGTAACGAACACCGGGGAGCTGTTTTTT. Translating it yields CASSIVTNTGELFF. The rearrangement joins TRBV19 to TRBJ2-2; D uncertain. The CDR3 consists of 14 residues. Germline assignment: CDR1 LNHDA and CDR2 SQIVND (reference sequence). V lost 1 base, J lost 0 bases, and 3 bases lay in between.

As for this clone: Germline and junction disagree at one end, which may indicate a read error. This chain joins TRBV5-1 and TRBJ1-1; D unclear. Germline CDR1 is SGHRS and CDR2 is YFSETQ. The CDR3 length is 15 residues. DNA for the CDR3: TGTGCCAGCAGCTTGGGTCCCCTTATGAACACTGAAGCTTTCTTT. Residues: CASSLGPLMNTEAFF.

The genes are TRBV6-1 and TRBJ1-2; D might be TRBD1 (5 bases). CDR3 length: 14 residues. Trimming stripped 3 bases from V and 8 bases from J, with 16 bases between. Per the germline V gene, CDR1 is MNHNS and CDR2 is SASEGT. DNA for the CDR3: TGTGCCAGCAGTGATATTAAAGGGGCGCGGGGCTACACCTTC. As protein: CASSDIKGARGYTF.

The V and J genes are TRBV12-3 or TRBV12-4 and TRBJ2-7; no definite D call. The CDR3 loop spans 11 amino acids. Trimming left V 8 bases short and J 6 bases short, with 11 bases between. CDR3 nucleotide sequence: TGTGCCAGCCGGCAATCGGGCGAGCAGTACTTC. It yields the protein CASRQSGEQYF.